A single T cell receptor (beta chain) is shown here with its context. This entry comes from a study of control samples from healthy donors and cancer patients. Here immunoSEQ multiplex PCR was the method, and the copy in TCRdb shows in-frame clones only, minus some. The sample consists of about 180,000 clones, approximately 90% of them appearing once. Germline-derived CDR1 and CDR2 are SGHRS and YFSETQ. The length of the CDR3 is 16 residues. Trimming removed 0 bases from V and 1 base from J; junction bases left unmatched: 1. The sample comprised blood. The TCR sequence derives from a man under 40 in good health. The chain is built from TRBV5-1 and TRBJ1-1, with TRBD1 identical over 12 bases. The CDR3 loop is CASSLGDRGQNTEAFF. The CDR3 bases are TGCGCCAGCAGCTTGGGGGACAGGGGGCAGAACACTGAAGCTTTCTTT.